This entry lists 31 T cell receptor beta chains sequenced from one sample in a study of control samples from healthy donors and cancer patients. Only in-frame clones appear in the TCRdb table, and some are missing; sequencing was by immunoSEQ multiplex PCR. Seen here are approximately 94,000 clones, roughly 86% observed once, and the top ten hold roughly 1.3%. Sequencing was carried out using blood. These receptors all stem from a woman aged 50 to 60 in good health.

The chain joins TRBV19 to TRBJ2-2, with 9 bases aligning to TRBD1. The CDR3 covers 17 residues. In germline, CDR1 is LNHDA, CDR2 SQIVND (reference sequence). Trimming took 10 bases from V and 5 from J; bases not matched to a gene: 17. The CDR3 loop reads CATGPGQGRGGTGELFF. Written as DNA, the CDR3 is TGTGCCACTGGACCGGGACAGGGAAGAGGGGGGACCGGGGAGCTGTTTTTT.

This rearrangement joins TRBV4-1 to TRBJ2-7, with TRBD1 identical over 8 bases. Trimming at V came to 4 bases and at J to 4 bases, leaving 12 bases not matched to a gene. The germline V gene encodes CDR1 MGHRA and CDR2 YSYEKL. The CDR3 has 16 residues. CDR3 sequence: CASSLIYRGNTYEQYF. The CDR3, as DNA: TGCGCCAGCAGCCTTATCTACAGGGGGAATACGTACGAGCAGTACTTC.

The chain links TRBV27 to TRBJ1-5, with D possibly matching TRBD1 (5 bases). V dropped 3 bases and J dropped 2 bases, with 11 bases sitting between them. The CDR3 totals 15 residues. CDR1 is MNHEY, CDR2 SMNVEV, per germline (reference sequence). The CDR3 reads CASSFSWGGNQPQHF. Written as DNA, the CDR3 is TGTGCCAGCAGTTTCTCGTGGGGGGGCAATCAGCCCCAGCATTTT.

This clone was counted a single time. This chain connects TRBV7-2 to TRBJ1-4; TRBD1 matches at 12 bases. The germline V gene has CDR1 SGHTA and CDR2 FQGNSA. Unmatched junction bases numbered 7, after V lost 5 bases and J lost 0 bases. The CDR3 loop spans 18 amino acids. CDR3 sequence reads: CASSPGTGGFSTNEKLFF. CDR3 coding DNA: TGTGCCAGCAGCCCGGGGACAGGGGGCTTTTCAACTAATGAAAAACTGTTTTTT.

DNA of the CDR3: TGTGCCAGCAGTTTATCGGGGGGTAGCACTGAAGCTTTCTTT. Encoded protein: CASSLSGGSTEAFF. The chain employs TRBV27 and TRBJ1-1; D perhaps matches TRBD1 (5 bases). The CDR3 is made up of 14 amino acids. Germline lookup yields CDR1 MNHEY and CDR2 SMNVEV (reference sequence). With 0 bases removed from V and 4 bases from J, the gap between germline ends came to 9 bases.

The chain combines TRBV18 with TRBJ2-1; 11 bases fit TRBD2. Trimming cost V 3 bases and J 4 bases; bases outside gene matches: 5. Germline V lookup: CDR1 KGHSH, CDR2 LQKENI. The CDR3 sequence is 16 residues long. The CDR3, as DNA: TGTGCCAGCTCACCCCCGGGACTAGCGGTTTACAATGAGCAGTTCTTC. Residues: CASSPPGLAVYNEQFF.

The chain has TRBV2 and TRBJ2-3; 9 bases are a match to TRBD2. The germline gives CDR1 SNHLY, CDR2 FYNNEI. The CDR3 totals 15 residues. With 5 bases clipped from V and 2 bases from J, the junction kept 5 bases outside the gene matches. DNA for the CDR3: TGTGCCAGCAGTAAACTAGCGGGTTACACAGATACGCAGTATTTT. Residues: CASSKLAGYTDTQYF.

This chain links TRBV5-1 with TRBJ2-5; TRBD2 matches 10 bases. The CDR3 is 18 residues long. V shed 3 bases, J shed 1 base, and the junction held 12 bases outside the gene matches. Germline V CDR1 and CDR2: SGHRS, YFSETQ. DNA for the CDR3: TGCGCCAGCAGCTCAGGGGCGTCTAGCGGGGGTACCCAAGAGACCCAGTACTTC. It translates to CASSSGASSGGTQETQYF.

This chain joins TRBV15 and TRBJ1-5; D is uncertain. In germline, CDR1 is LNHNV, CDR2 YYDKDF (reference sequence). This CDR3 is built from 15 residues. Trimming left V 2 bases short and J 7 bases short, with 15 bases between. CDR3 amino acids: CATSRLGEPTQPQHF. The CDR3 bases are TGTGCCACCAGCAGACTCGGGGAGCCCACGCAGCCCCAGCATTTT.

The V call is TRBV19, the J call TRBJ1-5; TRBD1 is a possible D gene (6 bases). Germline V gene lookup returns CDR1 LNHDA and CDR2 SQIVND (reference sequence). The CDR3 covers 15 residues. Trimming stripped 7 bases from V and 2 bases from J, with 15 bases between. The CDR3 sequence is CASTVGGGGNQPQHF. The CDR3, as DNA: TGTGCCAGTACGGTTGGGGGCGGTGGCAATCAGCCCCAGCATTTT.

V gene TRBV7-6 combines with J gene TRBJ2-5; TRBD1 is a possible D gene (6 bases). V lost 1 base to trimming and J lost 4 bases, with 10 bases between them. This CDR3 contains 14 residues. Germline CDR1 and CDR2: SGHVS and FNYEAQ. As DNA, the CDR3 is TGTGCCAGCAGCTTAGGGGCCAGGGGAGAGACCCAGTACTTC. It codes for CASSLGARGETQYF. The whole variable domain, remainder taken from reference TRBV7-6 and TRBJ2-5, is GAGVSQSPRYKVTKRGQDVALRCDPISGHVSLYWYRQALGQGPEFLTYFNYEAQQDKSGLPNDRFSAERPEGSISTLTIQRTEQRDSAMYRCASSLGARGETQYFGPGTRLLVL.

V usage is TRBV3-1 (or the pseudogene TRBV3-2) and J usage is TRBJ2-7, with unresolved D. The V gene lost 7 bases and the J gene lost 2 bases, with 15 bases spanning the gap. Germline lookup yields CDR1 LGHDT and CDR2 YNNKEL (reference sequence). The CDR3 totals 14 residues. The CDR3 region is CASNPDEFTYEQYF. CDR3 nucleotides: TGTGCCAGCAATCCGGACGAATTTACCTACGAGCAGTACTTC.

This chain connects TRBV5-4 to TRBJ1-3, with a possible D match to TRBD1 (5 bases). The CDR3 has 14 residues. Deletions cut 4 bases from V and 0 bases from J, with 8 bases between. CDR1 is SGHNT and CDR2 is YYREEE in the germline V gene (reference sequence). In DNA form, the CDR3 reads TGTGCCAGCAGCCCGGGGGTCTCTGGAAACACCATATATTTT. Protein sequence: CASSPGVSGNTIYF.

CDR3 sequence reads: CASSLVSWGSHSYNEQFF. Written as DNA, the CDR3 is TGTGCCAGCAGCTTAGTTAGCTGGGGCTCGCACTCCTACAATGAGCAGTTCTTC. V and J are TRBV7-2 and TRBJ2-1; D is perhaps TRBD1 (5 bases). Germline V CDR1 and CDR2: SGHTA, FQGNSA. Trimming took 1 base from V and 0 from J, leaving 16 bases between them. The CDR3 runs 18 residues.

In this sample, this clone turned up many times. V usage is TRBV6-5 and J usage is TRBJ2-3, with 9 nucleotides matching TRBD1. V lost 2 bases, J lost 3 bases, and 3 bases stayed unmatched. The CDR3 covers 15 residues. CDR1 is MNHEY, CDR2 SVGAGI, per germline. The CDR3, as DNA: TGTGCCAGCAGTTACCTGACAGGGGGAACAGATACGCAGTATTTT. Protein product: CASSYLTGGTDTQYF.

The chain employs TRBV28 and TRBJ1-4, with D maybe TRBD1 (5 bases). This CDR3 has 15 amino acids. Trimming took 3 bases from V and 4 from J, leaving 12 bases between them. Germline loops: CDR1 MDHEN, CDR2 SYDVKM. In DNA form, the CDR3 reads TGTGCCAGCAGTTTTCAGGGAGAGGGTAATGAAAAACTGTTTTTT. Protein product: CASSFQGEGNEKLFF.

V and J are TRBV28 and TRBJ2-7; D gene ambiguous. CDR3 size: 16 residues. CDR1 is MDHEN and CDR2 is SYDVKM in the germline V gene. The V gene lost 4 bases and the J gene lost 4 bases, with 20 bases spanning the gap. In DNA form, the CDR3 reads TGTGCCAGCAGTTCGGCCTCCGCCACCCCTCTTTACGAGCAGTACTTC. It translates to CASSSASATPLYEQYF.

V gene TRBV28 combines with J gene TRBJ1-1, with D possibly matching TRBD1 (5 bases). This CDR3 comprises 13 residues. V was shortened by 3 bases and J by 5 bases, with 10 bases between the two germline ends. Germline V gene lookup returns CDR1 MDHEN and CDR2 SYDVKM. CDR3 residues: CASSFEGRTEAFF. As DNA, the CDR3 is TGTGCCAGCAGTTTCGAGGGGCGAACTGAAGCTTTCTTT.

The chain joins TRBV3-1 (or the pseudogene TRBV3-2) to TRBJ1-2, with D unresolved. The germline V and J ends were trimmed by 0 bases and 1 base, with 6 bases remaining between them. Per germline, CDR1 LGHDT and CDR2 YNNKEL (reference sequence). This CDR3 is built from 14 residues. Here the CDR3 reads CASSQDLLNYGYTF. The CDR3 DNA reads as TGTGCCAGCAGCCAAGATCTCCTTAACTATGGCTACACCTTC.

The chain combines TRBV13 with TRBJ1-5, with 8 bases lining up with TRBD1. The CDR3 loop spans 13 amino acids. After removal of 3 bases from V and 7 bases from J, the junction contained 2 bases not matched to a gene. Germline CDR1 PRHDT, CDR2 FYEKMQ (reference sequence). The CDR3 loop reads CASSFRGPQPQHF. CDR3 nucleotides: TGTGCCAGCAGCTTCAGGGGGCCCCAGCCCCAGCATTTT.

The chain is built from TRBV2 and TRBJ2-7; D is uncertain. V shed 2 bases and J shed 3 bases, with 14 bases lying between them. The CDR3 sequence is 15 residues long. The V gene's germline CDR1 is SNHLY and CDR2 FYNNEI. DNA of the CDR3: TGTGCCAGCAGTGAACGGCCAGGCGCCTTCTACGAGCAGTACTTC. Residues: CASSERPGAFYEQYF.

CDR3 region: CASSMFGTSGIYEQYF. The DNA of the CDR3 is TGTGCCAGTAGTATGTTCGGGACTAGCGGGATCTACGAGCAGTACTTC. The genes are TRBV19 and TRBJ2-7; 13 bases fit TRBD2. The CDR3 extends over 16 amino acids. The junction had 5 bases not matched to a gene; V was cut back by 3 bases and J by 3 bases. Looked up from germline, CDR1 is LNHDA and CDR2 is SQIVND (reference sequence).

V and J are TRBV27 and TRBJ2-3; perhaps TRBD1 as D (6 bases). The germline CDR1 and CDR2 sequences are MNHEY and SMNVEV (reference sequence). Between the trimmed V and J ends, which lost 5 bases and 0 bases, there was a span of 9 bases. The CDR3 is 14 amino acids. The CDR3 DNA reads TGTGCCAGCAGTCGACAGGTTAGCACAGATACGCAGTATTTT. Translation gives CASSRQVSTDTQYF.

This clone came up a few times. V and J are TRBV19 and TRBJ1-3; the match to TRBD1 covers 7 bases. This CDR3 contains 16 residues. The junction had 9 bases not matched to a gene; V was cut back by 4 bases and J by 3 bases. Germline V gene lookup returns CDR1 LNHDA and CDR2 SQIVND (reference sequence). CDR3 sequence (DNA): TGTGCCAGTAGTACCCGGACAGGTTCGGGTGGAAACACCATATATTTT. Translation: CASSTRTGSGGNTIYF. Combining the CDR3 with reference TRBV19 and TRBJ1-3 gives the whole variable domain DGGITQSPKYLFRKEGQNVTLSCEQNLNHDAMYWYRQDPGQGLRLIYYSQIVNDFQKGDIAEGYSVSREKKESFPLTVTSAQKNPTAFYLCASSTRTGSGGNTIYFGEGSWLTVV.

This chain joins TRBV18 and TRBJ2-5; no reliable D call. From germline, CDR1 is KGHSH and CDR2 LQKENI. V lost 0 bases and J lost 3, with 5 bases in between. The CDR3 is 13 amino acids. The CDR3 sequence: CASSPPVEETQYF. CDR3 nucleotides: TGTGCCAGCTCACCACCGGTTGAAGAGACCCAGTACTTC.

The chain joins TRBV18 to TRBJ2-7; 8 nucleotides line up with TRBD1. This CDR3 region has 16 residues. From germline, CDR1 is KGHSH and CDR2 LQKENI. V dropped 2 bases and J dropped 5; count of bases not matched to a gene: 11. The DNA for the CDR3 is TGTGCCAGCTCACCAAGGAGAGGGACAGGAGGCCACGAGCAGTACTTC. The encoded protein is CASSPRRGTGGHEQYF.

This clone was detected a few times. The CDR3 sequence: CASSHDTSGGLNEQFF. The CDR3 DNA reads TGCGCCAGCAGCCACGACACTAGCGGGGGGCTCAATGAGCAGTTCTTC. The rearrangement uses TRBV4-3 and TRBJ2-1, with 12 bases fitting TRBD2. Germline V gene sequence: CDR1 LGHNA, CDR2 YSLEER. V shed 3 bases and J 6 bases; nucleotides not matched to a gene: 6. The CDR3 is 16 residues long.

The chain links TRBV3-1 (or the pseudogene TRBV3-2) to TRBJ2-7; 9 nucleotides agree with TRBD2. The CDR3 runs 16 residues. Germline lookup yields CDR1 LGHDT and CDR2 YNNKEL (reference sequence). V shed 0 bases, J shed 8 bases, and the junction held 11 bases outside the gene matches. CDR3 residues: CASSQELAGGLSKQYF. As DNA, the CDR3 is TGTGCCAGCAGCCAAGAACTCGCGGGAGGGCTCTCAAAGCAGTACTTC.

V gene TRBV15 combines with J gene TRBJ1-3; no clear D. The V end was cut by 0 bases, the J end by 0 bases, with 9 bases between. There are 16 residues in the CDR3. The germline gives CDR1 LNHNV, CDR2 YYDKDF (reference sequence). In DNA form, the CDR3 reads TGTGCCACCAGCAGAGATTACAGCAACTCTGGAAACACCATATATTTT. Its translation: CATSRDYSNSGNTIYF.

The rearrangement uses TRBV19 and TRBJ2-2; 8 positions agree with TRBD1. Trimming at V came to 9 bases and at J to 7 bases, leaving 10 bases not matched to a gene. The germline V gene has CDR1 LNHDA and CDR2 SQIVND (reference sequence). The CDR3 consists of 14 residues. CDR3 region: CASRPQGAVGELFF. Written as DNA, the CDR3 is TGTGCCAGCAGACCTCAGGGGGCTGTCGGGGAGCTGTTTTTT. Full variable domain (remainder filled in from reference TRBV19 and TRBJ2-2): DGGITQSPKYLFRKEGQNVTLSCEQNLNHDAMYWYRQDPGQGLRLIYYSQIVNDFQKGDIAEGYSVSREKKESFPLTVTSAQKNPTAFYLCASRPQGAVGELFFGEGSRLTVL.

Note on this clone: Sequence at one end of the junction differs from germline and may be a read error. The genes are TRBV6-2 or TRBV6-3 and TRBJ2-3; D possibly corresponds to TRBD1 (5 bases). The CDR3 is made up of 15 amino acids. The germline gives CDR1 MNHEY, CDR2 SVGEGT. CDR3 coding DNA: TGTGCCAGCAGTTACTCAGAGACAGACACATATACGCAGTATTTT. Translating it yields CASSYSETDTYTQYF.